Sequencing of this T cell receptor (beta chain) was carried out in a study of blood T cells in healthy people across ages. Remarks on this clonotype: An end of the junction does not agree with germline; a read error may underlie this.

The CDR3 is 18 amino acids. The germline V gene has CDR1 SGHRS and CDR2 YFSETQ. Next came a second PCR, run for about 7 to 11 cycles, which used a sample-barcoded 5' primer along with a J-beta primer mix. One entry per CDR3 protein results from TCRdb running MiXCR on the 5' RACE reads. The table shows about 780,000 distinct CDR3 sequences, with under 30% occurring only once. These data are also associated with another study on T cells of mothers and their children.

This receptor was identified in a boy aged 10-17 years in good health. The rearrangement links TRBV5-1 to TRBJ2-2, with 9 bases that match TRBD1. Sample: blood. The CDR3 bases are TGCGCCAGCAGCTTGGAAGGGACAGGGAATATCAACACCGGGGAGCTGCTTTTT. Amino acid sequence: CASSLEGTGNINTGELLF.